This T cell receptor (beta chain) was identified during a study of chronic HIV infection and antiretroviral therapy. CDR1 SEHNR and CDR2 FQNEAQ come from the germline V gene (reference sequence). The CDR3 totals 13 residues. Trimming took 5 bases from V and 6 from J, leaving 10 bases between them. This clonotype was seen only a few times. TCRdb itself ran the 5' RACE reads through MiXCR, one entry per CDR3 protein. The sample contains 40,000 to 60,000 distinct CDR3 sequences, approximately 20% of which appear only once. This rearrangement joins TRBV7-9 to TRBJ1-4, with a possible D match to TRBD1 (6 bases). Sequenced material: peripheral blood. This sequence was found in an adult who had HIV and had not received antiretroviral therapy, or was an uninfected healthy control (not recorded which). The DNA of the CDR3 is TGTGCCAGCAGCACTCGGACAGATGAAAAACTGTTTTTT. This codes for CASSTRTDEKLFF. The entire variable domain, with the rest obtained from reference TRBV7-9 and TRBJ1-4, is as follows: DTGVSQNPRHKITKRGQNVTFRCDPISEHNRLYWYRQTLGQGPEFLTYFQNEAQLEKSRLLSDRFSAERPKGSFSTLEIQRTEQGDSAMYLCASSTRTDEKLFFGSGTQLSVL.